These 19 T cell receptor beta chains came from one sample sequenced in a study of cytomegalovirus exposure and HLA in healthy donors. 60 Vbeta and 13 Jbeta primers were used in PCR. Some clones are missing from TCRdb's copy, which holds only in-frame ones; the method was immunoSEQ multiplex PCR. The sample includes around 99,000 clones, 65% to 85% of them seen just once. Sequenced: PBMCs. These receptor sequences come from a man younger than 35 in good health and CMV-seronegative.

In this sample, this clone turned up once. At one end, the junction sequence differs from germline, possibly due to a read error. Other DNA sequences in this sample translate to the same CDR3. V gene TRBV2 combines with J gene TRBJ1-1, with TRBD1 as a possible D gene (6 bases). This CDR3 is built from 14 residues. Germline assignment: CDR1 SNHLY and CDR2 FYNNEI. DNA for the CDR3: TGTGCCAGCAGTGAGGGGGGGCGGGGGGCTGAGGCTTTCTTT. Its translation is CASSEGGRGAEAFF.

The gene calls are TRBV7-2 and TRBJ2-5, with a possible D match to TRBD2 (7 bases). Germline V gene data show CDR1 as SGHTA and CDR2 as FQGNSA. This CDR3 comprises 15 residues. V lost 0 bases, J lost 5 bases, and 13 bases lay in between. CDR3 DNA sequence: TGTGCCAGCAGCTTAGCGGGGGGGCCGGGGGAGACCCAGTACTTC. Its translation: CASSLAGGPGETQYF.

The chain uses TRBV6-1 and TRBJ1-1; D is undetermined. Trimming cost V 1 base and J 4 bases, with 19 bases left between them. Germline CDR1 and CDR2: MNHNS and SASEGT. CDR3 length equals 17 residues. CDR3 coding DNA: TGTGCCAGCAGTGAAGTGTCTCGAGGGAAGGTTAGCACTGAAGCTTTCTTT. It specifies CASSEVSRGKVSTEAFF.

The genes are TRBV19 and TRBJ1-1; D may be TRBD1 (5 bases). The CDR3 spans 13 residues. Looked up from germline, CDR1 is LNHDA and CDR2 is SQIVND (reference sequence). Trimming took 5 bases from V and 8 from J, leaving 15 bases between them. The CDR3 protein is CASSWAGGGEAFF. DNA of the CDR3: TGTGCCAGTAGTTGGGCGGGGGGGGGAGAAGCTTTCTTT.

This chain links TRBV6-5 with TRBJ2-5, with TRBD1 as a possible D gene (6 bases). Trimming shortened V by 0 bases and J by 5 bases, and 16 bases separated the two germline ends. The CDR3 sequence is 16 residues long. Germline CDR1 reads MNHEY; CDR2 reads SVGAGI. This chain's CDR3 is CASSYSGSGTSETQYF. CDR3 DNA sequence: TGTGCCAGCAGTTACTCTGGTTCAGGGACAAGCGAGACCCAGTACTTC.

This clone was detected a few times. Here the CDR3 reads CASSEALLREAFF. The CDR3 DNA reads TGTGCCAGCAGTGAAGCGCTTCTCAGGGAAGCTTTCTTT. V usage is TRBV6-1 and J usage is TRBJ1-1; the D is unclear. The CDR3 consists of 13 residues. Trimming shortened V by 0 bases and J by 8 bases, and 10 bases separated the two germline ends. The germline V gene has CDR1 MNHNS and CDR2 SASEGT.

The chain joins TRBV2 to TRBJ2-7; TRBD1 matches at 8 bases. The CDR3 spans 13 residues. The V gene's germline CDR1 is SNHLY and CDR2 FYNNEI. The junction had 12 bases not matched to a gene; V was cut back by 10 bases and J by 7 bases. The CDR3 DNA follows: TGTGCCACCGCTGTTTCAGGGGGCGGGGAGCAGTACTTC. Its protein is CATAVSGGGEQYF.

The chain links TRBV6-5 to TRBJ2-2; TRBD1 matches 7 bases. V shed 4 bases, J shed 5 bases, and the junction held 7 bases outside the gene matches. This CDR3 is 15 amino acids long. From germline, CDR1 is MNHEY and CDR2 SVGAGI. The CDR3 here is CASSLGTVGTGELFF. DNA of the CDR3: TGTGCCAGCAGTTTGGGGACAGTTGGGACCGGGGAGCTGTTTTTT.

The chain carries TRBV6-1 and TRBJ1-6, with 9 bases lining up with TRBD1. After removal of 6 bases from V and 7 bases from J, the junction contained 7 bases not matched to a gene. This CDR3 contains 15 residues. Germline CDR1 is MNHNS and CDR2 is SASEGT. This CDR3 is CASRAPGQGNSPLHF. As DNA, the CDR3 is TGTGCCAGCAGGGCGCCGGGACAGGGAAATTCACCCCTCCACTTT.

The gene calls are TRBV7-2 and TRBJ2-5, with D maybe TRBD1 (5 bases). The germline CDR1 and CDR2 sequences are SGHTA and FQGNSA. Trimming removed 5 bases from V and 13 bases from J, with 17 bases in between. The CDR3 loop spans 12 amino acids. The CDR3: CASSRPPTALYF. The CDR3 DNA follows: TGTGCCAGCAGCCGTCCCCCGACAGCCTTGTACTTC.

The V and J genes are TRBV5-1 and TRBJ2-3; a weak D match, TRBD1 (6 bases). Germline V gives CDR1 SGHRS, CDR2 YFSETQ. CDR3 length: 15 amino acids. V lost 0 bases to trimming and J lost 4 bases, with 12 bases between them. This CDR3 is CASSLGFGGPDTQYF. The CDR3 coding sequence is TGCGCCAGCAGCTTGGGGTTTGGGGGCCCAGATACGCAGTATTTT.

This sequence joins TRBV28 and TRBJ2-7, with 7 positions matching TRBD1. The trim removed 7 bases at V and 5 bases at J, leaving 2 bases unmatched. Germline V CDR1 and CDR2: MDHEN, SYDVKM. This CDR3 is 11 amino acids long. The CDR3 is CASTDRDEQYF. In DNA, the CDR3 is TGTGCCAGCACTGACAGGGACGAGCAGTACTTC.

This chain uses TRBV10-3 with TRBJ2-2; 8 positions agree with TRBD1. This CDR3 has 13 amino acids. Trimming at V came to 10 bases and at J to 1 base, leaving 2 bases not matched to a gene. In germline, CDR1 is ENHRY, CDR2 SYGVKD. For the CDR3, the DNA is TGTGCCACAGGGACAGGGAACACCGGGGAGCTGTTTTTT. Encoded protein: CATGTGNTGELFF.

V is TRBV6-1 and J is TRBJ1-6; D gene ambiguous. Germline V gives CDR1 MNHNS, CDR2 SASEGT. The ends were cut back, 3 bases at V and 6 bases at J, with 12 bases in the middle. This CDR3 has 15 residues. CDR3 coding DNA: TGTGCCAGCAGTGAGGCCGGGAACCCTAATTCACCCCTCCACTTT. Protein product: CASSEAGNPNSPLHF.

J is TRBJ1-3 and V is TRBV19; D is unresolved. The CDR3 has 11 amino acids. V was cut by 7 bases and J by 14 bases, with 15 bases left in between. Germline V gene lookup returns CDR1 LNHDA and CDR2 SQIVND (reference sequence). Here the CDR3 reads CASMGGGGVYF. Here the CDR3 DNA reads TGTGCCAGTATGGGCGGTGGAGGAGTATATTTT.

V and J are TRBV10-3 and TRBJ2-3; TRBD1 might be the D (5 bases). CDR1 and CDR2 from the germline V gene are ENHRY and SYGVKD. V shed 8 bases and J shed 5 bases, with 11 bases lying between them. There are 12 residues in the CDR3. DNA for the CDR3: TGTGCCATCGGGGCGATGGGAGATACGCAGTATTTT. Its translation: CAIGAMGDTQYF.

The V gene is TRBV19, the J gene TRBJ2-1; D possibly corresponds to TRBD2 (5 bases). The CDR3 sequence is 16 residues long. From germline, CDR1 is LNHDA and CDR2 SQIVND (reference sequence). The V end lost 4 bases, the J end lost 6 bases, and 19 bases lay between the germline ends. The CDR3 coding sequence is TGTGCCAGTAGTACTACGACGGGGTGGCTGATCAATGAGCAGTTCTTC. Amino acids: CASSTTTGWLINEQFF.

The chain uses TRBV2 and TRBJ1-2, with 11 bases lining up with TRBD1. CDR3 length: 15 residues. V lost 1 base and J lost 7; bases outside the gene matches: 5. CDR1 and CDR2 (germline): SNHLY, FYNNEI. As DNA, the CDR3 is TGTGCCAGCAGTGAAGGAGGACAGGGGGCCTCTGGCTACACCTTC. Translated: CASSEGGQGASGYTF.

This clone was observed a single time. The chain employs TRBV18 and TRBJ2-5, with D hard to call. This CDR3 contains 13 residues. V shed 3 bases and J shed 5 bases, with 10 bases lying between them. Germline loops: CDR1 KGHSH, CDR2 LQKENI. The CDR3 DNA follows: TGTGCCAGCTCACCCCGGTCAACCGAGACCCAGTACTTC. Protein sequence: CASSPRSTETQYF.